A selection of T cell receptor beta chains follows, all from one sample in a study of blood T cells in healthy people across ages. TCRdb independently ran MiXCR on the 5' RACE reads; one entry per CDR3 protein. This table holds 760,000 or so distinct CDR3 sequences, more than 20% found once. The same sample was also studied in work on T cells of mothers and their children.

Input material: blood. The receptors were gathered from a boy aged 5-17 years in good health. Each CDR3 is given with its conserved first and last residue. A D gene is named only where the DNA matches it firmly. Clone size appears in some rows only: once, few, many, or a class for an expanded clone.

clone_size cdr3_length j_call v_call d_call cdr3_nt cdr3_aa
few 17 TRBJ2-1 TRBV5-1 TRBD1 TGCGCCAGCAGCTTGGTCGGGGACAGGGGGCCCTACAATGAGCAGTTCTTC CASSLVGDRGPYNEQFF
NA 16 TRBJ2-5 TRBV28 TRBD2 TGTGCCAGCAGTTTACGGACTAGGCCAGTCCAAGAGACCCAGTACTTC CASSLRTRPVQETQYF
few 15 TRBJ2-1 TRBV11-2 NA TGTGCCAGCAGCTTAGGTGGGGGGGCTTTGGGTGAGCAGTTCTTC CASSLGGGALGEQFF
NA 14 TRBJ2-1 TRBV29-1 NA TGCAGCGTTGTAGGAGGGATCCCCTACAATGAGCAGTTCTTC CSVVGGIPYNEQFF
few 14 TRBJ2-1 TRBV5-5 NA TGTGCCAGCAGCTTTTCCAGCCAAGGCAATGAGCAGTTCTTC CASSFSSQGNEQFF
many 11 TRBJ2-7 TRBV20-1 NA TGCAGTGCTAGAACACAGATAGAGCAGTACTTC CSARTQIEQYF
NA 14 TRBJ2-1 TRBV20-1 NA TGCAGTGCCCGAGGGGGGAGCGCCTACAATGAGCAGTTCTTC CSARGGSAYNEQFF
NA 18 TRBJ2-5 TRBV4-1 TRBD2 TGCGCCAGCAGCCAAGATCGGAGCGGGAGGGCCACTGCTGAGACCCAGTACTTC CASSQDRSGRATAETQYF
NA 15 TRBJ2-5 TRBV6-5 TRBD2 TGTGCCAGCAGCACACTAGCGGGAGGGGGGGAGACCCAGTACTTC CASSTLAGGGETQYF
few 14 TRBJ2-1 TRBV12-3/TRBV12-4 NA TGTGCCAGCAGTTTTGGAGCGGGTTACAATGAGCAGTTCTTC CASSFGAGYNEQFF
few 14 TRBJ2-5 TRBV27 NA TGTGCCAGCAGTCCGTCGGGGCTTCGGGAGACCCAGTACTTC CASSPSGLRETQYF
few 19 TRBJ2-5 TRBV9 TRBD2 TGTGCCAGCAGCTCTACAACAGCCTGGAGCGGGGGGGACCCAGAGACCCAGTACTTC CASSSTTAWSGGDPETQYF
few 14 TRBJ2-4 TRBV3-1 NA TGTGCCAGCAGCCAAGGGATAGCCAAAAACATTCAGTACTTC CASSQGIAKNIQYF
NA 13 TRBJ2-5 TRBV2 TRBD1 TGTGCCAGCCCCCGGGACAGGCAAGAGACCCAGTACTTC CASPRDRQETQYF
few 17 TRBJ2-5 TRBV6-1 NA TGTGCCAGCAGTCCAAGGGGGTCCAGGTTCTCGCAAGAGACCCAGTACTTC CASSPRGSRFSQETQYF
few 14 TRBJ1-2 TRBV24-1 NA TGTGCCACCAGTGATCCCCGACAGGAGCATGGCTACACCTTC CATSDPRQEHGYTF
NA 12 TRBJ2-5 TRBV7-2 NA TGTGCCAGCAGCTCTTTCGCAGAGACCCAGTACTTC CASSSFAETQYF
few 14 TRBJ2-7 TRBV6-1 NA TGTGCCAGCAGTGAAAGGATTAGCTCCTACGAGCAGTACTTC CASSERISSYEQYF
NA 16 TRBJ2-7 TRBV18 TRBD2 TGTGCCAGCTCACCGGGGGTAGCGGGAGCTTCCTACGAGCAGTACTTC CASSPGVAGASYEQYF
NA 12 TRBJ1-2 TRBV6-5 NA TGTGCCAGCAGAAACGAGGGTTATGGCTACACCTTC CASRNEGYGYTF
NA 15 TRBJ2-7 TRBV6-6 TRBD2 TGTGCCAGCAGTTACGGACTAGCGGGAGGGAGCGAGCAGTACTTC CASSYGLAGGSEQYF
few 15 TRBJ1-5 TRBV3-1 TRBD1 TGTGCCAGCAGCCCCGACAGGGGGCAAGATCAGCCCCAGCATTTT CASSPDRGQDQPQHF
NA 15 TRBJ2-2 TRBV7-9 NA TGTGCCAGCAGCTTAGGGGACGGAACCACCGGGGAGCTGTTTTTT CASSLGDGTTGELFF
NA 14 TRBJ2-2 TRBV29-1 TRBD2 TGCAGCGTTGTGGACGGGGGGGACACCGGGGAGCTGTTTTTT CSVVDGGDTGELFF
NA 13 TRBJ1-5 TRBV29-1 NA TGCAGCGTTGAGGACAGCCGCGGTCAGCCCCAGCATTTT CSVEDSRGQPQHF
NA 14 TRBJ1-4 TRBV10-3 TRBD1 TGTGCCATCAGCGGAGAGGGACAGCCGGAAAAACTGTTTTTT CAISGEGQPEKLFF
few 14 TRBJ2-4 TRBV29-1 NA TGCAGCGTTAGAAACAGGGTGCCCAAAAACATTCAGTACTTC CSVRNRVPKNIQYF
few 14 TRBJ2-4 TRBV2 NA TGTGCCAGCAGTGCCCCGGGGGGCATGAACATTCAGTACTTC CASSAPGGMNIQYF
NA 15 TRBJ2-1 TRBV5-1 TRBD1 TGCGCCAGCAGCAAAGGACAGGGGGCTCTAAATGAGCAGTTCTTC CASSKGQGALNEQFF
NA 14 TRBJ2-1 TRBV10-3 NA TGTGCCATCAGTGTTCCAGAGGGACGGCATGAGCAGTTCTTC CAISVPEGRHEQFF
NA 12 TRBJ1-2 TRBV15 NA TGTGCCACCAGCACCCAGGGATATGGCTACACCTTC CATSTQGYGYTF
few 15 TRBJ2-3 TRBV10-3 NA TGTGCCATCAGTGGGACAGCGAGTCTCACAGATACGCAGTATTTT CAISGTASLTDTQYF
few 16 TRBJ2-7 TRBV9 NA TGTGCCAGCAGCCTACGTGGAGGGAGCGCTTACTACGAGCAGTACTTC CASSLRGGSAYYEQYF
once 15 TRBJ2-2 TRBV5-1 NA TGCGCCAGCAGATTGGGCCGGGAGAGGACCGGGGAGCTGTTTTTT CASRLGRERTGELFF
few 14 TRBJ2-5 TRBV27 NA TGTGCCAGCAGTTTATATGTAGGGTTGGAGACCCAGTACTTC CASSLYVGLETQYF
few 16 TRBJ2-2 TRBV5-5 NA TGTGCCAGCAGCACTAGGACACCCCGAGCCACCGGGGAGCTGTTTTTT CASSTRTPRATGELFF
few 16 TRBJ2-3 TRBV27 TRBD2 TGTGCCAGCCGGCTTCTAGCGGGGGGTCGAACAGATACGCAGTATTTT CASRLLAGGRTDTQYF
NA 17 TRBJ2-7 TRBV6-6 TRBD1 TGTGCCAGCTCCTGGGGGACAGGGGGTTCGGTCCCCTACGAGCAGTACTTC CASSWGTGGSVPYEQYF
few 13 TRBJ2-7 TRBV6-5 NA TGTGCCAGCAAGGGAAGAGTAAATGACGAGCAGTACTTC CASKGRVNDEQYF
few 17 TRBJ2-2 TRBV7-8 TRBD2 TGTGCCAGCAGCTTAGGGCTAGCGGGAGTTAACACCGGGGAGCTGTTTTTT CASSLGLAGVNTGELFF
few 16 TRBJ1-6 TRBV19 TRBD1 TGTGCCAGTAGTATTTTGCCCGGGACAGGGAATTCACCCCTCCACTTT CASSILPGTGNSPLHF
few 12 TRBJ1-5 TRBV28 NA TGTGCCAGCGCTGAAACTGGGCAGCCCCAGCATTTT CASAETGQPQHF
NA 13 TRBJ2-3 TRBV29-1 TRBD2 TGCAGCGTTTCGAGCGGGAGGGGAGATACGCAGTATTTT CSVSSGRGDTQYF
few 15 TRBJ2-1 TRBV4-3 TRBD2 TGCGCCAGCAGCCAAGATCTAGCGGGGCCAACGGGGCAGTTCTTC CASSQDLAGPTGQFF
few 13 TRBJ1-1 TRBV12-3/TRBV12-4 NA TGTGCCAGCAGTCACAGGGAGAGGACTGAAGCTTTCTTT CASSHRERTEAFF
NA 15 TRBJ1-5 TRBV5-5 NA TGTGCCAGCAGCCTGACGGCTTATAGCAATCAGCCCCAGCATTTT CASSLTAYSNQPQHF
NA 14 TRBJ2-5 TRBV12-5 NA TGTGCTAGTGGCTCCCGTGGAGGGTGGGAGACCCAGTACTTC CASGSRGGWETQYF
NA 14 TRBJ1-3 TRBV6-2/TRBV6-3 NA TGTGCCAGCAGCTCCGGGACGGTCGGAAACACCATATATTTT CASSSGTVGNTIYF
few 15 TRBJ1-2 TRBV3-1 NA TGTGCCAGCAGCCGCGACACAGGGTCTAACTATGGCTACACCTTC CASSRDTGSNYGYTF
NA 12 TRBJ2-1 TRBV6-4 NA TGTGCCAGCAGTGACGGACTGGGGGAGCAGTTCTTC CASSDGLGEQFF
NA 14 TRBJ2-7 TRBV12-3/TRBV12-4 NA TGTGCCAGCAGTACCGGGGACGGAACCTACGAGCAGTACTTC CASSTGDGTYEQYF
NA 13 TRBJ2-3 TRBV15 TRBD1 TGTGCCAGCCAACAGGGGGCTGCAGATACGCAGTATTTT CASQQGAADTQYF
few 15 TRBJ2-1 TRBV11-3 NA TGTGCCAGCAGCTCCCGACACGGGTATTCGAATGAGCAGTTCTTC CASSSRHGYSNEQFF
NA 15 TRBJ2-3 TRBV24-1 TRBD2 TGTGCCACCAGTGATAGGCGGGGGACTACAGATACGCAGTATTTT CATSDRRGTTDTQYF